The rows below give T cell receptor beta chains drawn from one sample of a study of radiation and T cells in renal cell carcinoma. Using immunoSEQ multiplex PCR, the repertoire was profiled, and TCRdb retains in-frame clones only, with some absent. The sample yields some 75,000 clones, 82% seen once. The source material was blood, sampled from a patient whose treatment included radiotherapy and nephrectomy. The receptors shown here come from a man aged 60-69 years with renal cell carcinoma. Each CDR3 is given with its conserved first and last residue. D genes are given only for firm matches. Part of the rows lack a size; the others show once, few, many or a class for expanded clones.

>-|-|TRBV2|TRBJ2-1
CASSEGPGGQYEQFF
TGTGCCAGCAGTGAAGGCCCGGGGGGACAATATGAGCAGTTCTTC
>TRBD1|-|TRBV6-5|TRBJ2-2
CASNSGTGNTGELFF
TGTGCCAGTAATTCCGGGACAGGGAACACCGGGGAGCTGTTTTTT
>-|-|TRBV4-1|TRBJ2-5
CASSQPSSRQETQYF
TGCGCCAGCAGCCAACCGTCTAGCAGACAAGAGACCCAGTACTTC
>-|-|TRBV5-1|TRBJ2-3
CASSLGELFTDTQYF
TGCGCCAGCAGCTTGGGAGAACTCTTCACAGATACGCAGTATTTT
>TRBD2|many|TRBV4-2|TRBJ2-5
CASSQGSGSQETQYF
TGTGCCAGCAGCCAGGGTAGCGGGTCCCAAGAGACCCAGTACTTC
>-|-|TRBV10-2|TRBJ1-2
CASREGLGPSDYGYTF
TGCGCCAGCAGAGAGGGGCTAGGACCATCAGACTATGGCTACACCTTC
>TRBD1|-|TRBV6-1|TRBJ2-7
CASSWGQASSYEQYF
TGTGCCAGCAGCTGGGGACAGGCGAGCTCCTACGAGCAGTACTTC
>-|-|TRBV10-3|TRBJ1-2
CAISESGTFLSGYTF
TGTGCCATCAGTGAGTCCGGGACCTTCCTGTCGGGCTACACCTTC
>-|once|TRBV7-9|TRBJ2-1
CASSLLSVTVYNEQFF
TGTGCCAGCAGCTTACTGTCCGTTACAGTTTACAATGAGCAGTTCTTC
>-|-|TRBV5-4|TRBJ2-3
CASSMPGGARGDTQYF
TGTGCCAGCAGCATGCCCGGGGGCGCGAGGGGGGATACGCAGTATTTT
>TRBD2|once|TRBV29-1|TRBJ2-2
CSVLASGIVGELFF
TGCAGCGTTTTGGCTAGCGGGATAGTCGGGGAGCTGTTTTTT